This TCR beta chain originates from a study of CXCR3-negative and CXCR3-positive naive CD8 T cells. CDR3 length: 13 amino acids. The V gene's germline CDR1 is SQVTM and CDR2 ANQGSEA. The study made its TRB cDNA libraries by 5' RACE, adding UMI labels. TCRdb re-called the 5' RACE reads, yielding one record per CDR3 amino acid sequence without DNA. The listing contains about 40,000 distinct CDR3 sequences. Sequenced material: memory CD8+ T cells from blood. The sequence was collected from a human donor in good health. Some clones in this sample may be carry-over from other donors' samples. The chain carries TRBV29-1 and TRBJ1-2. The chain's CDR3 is CSVEDGSLYGYTF.